The 7 T cell receptor beta chains presented below share a single source sample, sequenced in a study of blood T cell repertoires in COVID-19. Clones were read by immunoSEQ multiplex PCR, and TCRdb kept only the in-frame ones, dropping some. The table records about 200,000 clones, approximately 83% of them present only once. Input material: PBMCs or T cells enriched from blood (not recorded which). The receptors shown here come from a woman aged 40 to 50 with acute COVID-19.

This sequence joins TRBV5-5 and TRBJ2-7; perhaps TRBD2 as D (7 bases). Between the trimmed V and J ends, which lost 2 bases and 7 bases, there was a span of 13 bases. CDR3 size: 13 residues. Germline CDR1 is SGHKS and CDR2 is YYEKEE (reference sequence). The CDR3 DNA reads as TGTGCCAGCAGCTTTTCGGGGGGCAGGGAGCAGTACTTC. Protein product: CASSFSGGREQYF. Variable domain in full (rest from reference TRBV5-5 and TRBJ2-7): DAGVTQSPTHLIKTRGQQVTLRCSPISGHKSVSWYQQVLGQGPQFIFQYYEKEERGRGNFPDRFSARQFPNYSSELNVNALLLGDSALYLCASSFSGGREQYFGPGTRLTVT.

J is TRBJ2-3 and V is TRBV6-6; D may be TRBD2 (6 bases). The CDR3 sequence is 15 residues long. Germline V CDR1 and CDR2: MNHNY, SVGAGI (reference sequence). V lost 5 bases and J lost 6, with 18 bases in between. This CDR3 is CASSRPGLRGDTQYF. In DNA form, the CDR3 reads TGTGCCAGCAGTCGGCCGGGACTGAGGGGTGATACGCAGTATTTT.

The V call is TRBV5-5, the J call TRBJ1-2; no definite D call. Germline assignment: CDR1 SGHKS and CDR2 YYEKEE (reference sequence). V lost 0 bases and J 5 bases, leaving 5 bases between the germline ends. CDR3 length: 12 amino acids. CDR3 sequence reads: CASSLDRYGYTF. In DNA, the CDR3 is TGTGCCAGCAGCTTGGACAGATATGGCTACACCTTC.

The chain links TRBV6-5 to TRBJ2-3; a possible D gene is TRBD1 (6 bases). Germline loops: CDR1 MNHEY, CDR2 SVGAGI. This CDR3 spans 14 amino acids. Trimming stripped 2 bases from V and 2 bases from J, with 8 bases between. In DNA form, the CDR3 reads TGTGCCAGCAGTTACGGACAGAACACAGATACGCAGTATTTT. The encoded protein is CASSYGQNTDTQYF.

This chain links TRBV11-2 with TRBJ2-1; D gene unclear. Germline V gene sequence: CDR1 SGHAT, CDR2 FQNNGV. The germline V and J ends were trimmed by 3 bases and 9 bases, with 6 bases remaining between them. The CDR3 is 11 residues long. CDR3 protein: CASSLGLEQFF. The CDR3 coding sequence is TGTGCCAGCAGCTTGGGCCTTGAGCAGTTCTTC.

The V and J genes are TRBV3-1 (or the pseudogene TRBV3-2) and TRBJ2-5, with D tentatively TRBD1 (7 bases). This CDR3 has 14 amino acids. Germline-derived CDR1 and CDR2 are LGHDT and YNNKEL (reference sequence). The V end lost 3 bases, the J end lost 4 bases, and 12 bases lay between the germline ends. The CDR3 DNA is TGTGCCAGCAGCCACCAGGGGGGAGGAGAGACCCAGTACTTC. This codes for CASSHQGGGETQYF.

V gene TRBV19 combines with J gene TRBJ1-3; 9 bases are shared with TRBD1. The CDR3 extends over 16 amino acids. Germline CDR1 and CDR2: LNHDA and SQIVND (reference sequence). V gave up 3 bases and J gave up 3 bases; unmatched junction bases: 6. The chain's CDR3 is CASSIGTGNYGNTIYF. CDR3 sequence (DNA): TGTGCCAGTAGTATCGGGACAGGGAACTATGGAAACACCATATATTTT.